This T cell receptor beta chain was sequenced for a study of blood T cells in healthy people across ages. Overall study results and limits: Lack of knowledge of donor CMV status possibly confounded expanded clonotype changes.

After removal of 4 bases from V and 6 bases from J, the junction contained 8 bases not matched to a gene. Germline V gene data show CDR1 as SGHTA and CDR2 as FQGTGA. The CDR3 is made up of 15 amino acids. Each sample provided at least 5 micrograms of extracted total RNA. This clonotype turned up a few times. Its antigen is not identified. Since a much larger clone is just one base distant, this may be a read error. Next came a second PCR, run for about 7 to 12 cycles, which used a sample-barcoded 5' primer along with a J-beta primer mix. Using its own MiXCR run on the 5' RACE reads, TCRdb lists one record per CDR3 protein. Of about 650,000 distinct CDR3 sequences in the sample, about 30% were seen once.

The chain recombines TRBV7-3 with TRBJ2-1; 8 nucleotides line up with TRBD2. This receptor was identified in a woman of 80 years or more in good health. Specimen: blood. The CDR3 DNA is TGTGCCAGCAGCTCCCTTCGGGGGGGCCGCAATGAGCAGTTCTTC. It is translated as CASSSLRGGRNEQFF.